The entry below gives a single TCR beta chain sequence along with its context. V lost 6 bases, J lost 3 bases, and 6 bases stayed unmatched. The CDR3 runs to 14 residues. CDR1 and CDR2 (germline): MNHEY, SVGAGI. The sample comes from a study of T cell responses to AZD1222 COVID-19 vaccine. The table came from immunoSEQ multiplex PCR; TCRdb's copy has only in-frame clones and leaves some out. Of 60,000 to 95,000 clones in the sample, around 87% were seen once. The TCR comes from an adult who received the AZD1222 COVID-19 vaccine. This chain connects TRBV6-5 to TRBJ2-3; 7 positions agree with TRBD2. Material: peripheral blood, obtained 28 days after the second AZD1222 dose. The DNA for the CDR3 is TGTGCCAGCAGAACGGGGGGTGAGACAGATACGCAGTATTTT. It yields the protein CASRTGGETDTQYF.